One sample yielded the 20 T cell receptor beta chains listed below, sequenced in a study of CD8+CD57+ T cells in acquired aplastic anemia. The study profiled TCR beta VDJ and CDR3 using genomic DNA as template. TCRdb re-called the reads through MiXCR, storing one row per CDR3 protein. Of 200,000 to 250,000 distinct CDR3 sequences in the sample, about a third are singletons; the top ten hold around 1.1%. The sample comprised sorted CD4+, CD8+, or CD8+CD57+ T cells (not recorded which) from PBMCs. The receptors were gathered from a human donor in good health, serving as a control.

The rearrangement links TRBV6-1 to TRBJ2-7; 11 bases line up with TRBD1. Germline loops: CDR1 MNHNS, CDR2 SASEGT. This CDR3 region has 17 residues. Losses at the gene ends were 6 bases for V and 3 bases for J; bases not matched to a gene: 13. Here the CDR3 DNA reads TGTGCCAGCAGGAGGAGCACAACCGGGACAGGGGGCTACGAGCAGTACTTC. It yields the protein CASRRSTTGTGGYEQYF.

The chain joins TRBV11-2 to TRBJ1-3; the match to TRBD1 covers 10 bases. Per the germline V gene, CDR1 is SGHAT and CDR2 is FQNNGV. Losses at the gene ends were 5 bases for V and 4 bases for J; bases not matched to a gene: 14. The CDR3 is 18 residues long. The CDR3 sequence: CASSLRVGQGLGGNTIYF. Written as DNA, the CDR3 is TGTGCCAGCAGCCTTAGGGTGGGACAGGGGTTAGGAGGAAACACCATATATTTT.

This clonotype was observed at least ten times. This rearrangement joins TRBV13 to TRBJ1-2; perhaps TRBD1 as D (6 bases). Per germline, CDR1 PRHDT and CDR2 FYEKMQ (reference sequence). The CDR3 covers 14 residues. V dropped 3 bases and J dropped 5 bases, with 13 bases sitting between them. The CDR3 region is CASSFTGTGYGYTF. Written as DNA, the CDR3 is TGTGCCAGCAGCTTTACAGGGACGGGGTATGGCTACACCTTC. Looking up the rest from reference TRBV13 and TRBJ1-2 gives the full variable domain: AAGVIQSPRHLIKEKRETATLKCYPIPRHDTVYWYQQGPGQDPQFLISFYEKMQSDKGSIPDRFSAQQFSDYHSELNMSSLELGDSALYFCASSFTGTGYGYTFGSGTRLTVV.

This clonotype was observed a handful of times. At one boundary the junction diverges from the germline segment, which might be a read error. The chain couples TRBV10-1 to TRBJ2-1; 8 bases are a match to TRBD2. Germline V CDR1 and CDR2: WNHNN, SYGVQD (reference sequence). This CDR3 is built from 16 residues. DNA of the CDR3: TGCGTCAGCAGTGAGTCGGCGGGGGGCTTCTACAATGAGCAGTTCTTC. Encoded protein: CVSSESAGGFYNEQFF.

The CDR3 sequence: CASRISYRGPAQHF. CDR3 DNA: TGTGCCAGTAGAATAAGTTACAGGGGGCCAGCCCAGCATTTT. V is TRBV19 and J is TRBJ1-5, with TRBD1 identical over 9 bases. Germline loops: CDR1 LNHDA, CDR2 SQIVND (reference sequence). V was pared by 6 bases and J by 11 bases, with 11 bases of the junction left unmatched. CDR3 size: 14 residues.

This clonotype was detected many times. The chain is built from TRBV20-1 and TRBJ1-3; D is uncertain. Trimming removed 4 bases at V and 5 bases at J, with 6 bases between. Germline CDR1 reads DFQATT; CDR2 reads SNEGSKA (reference sequence). The CDR3 has 11 amino acids. As DNA, the CDR3 is TGCAGTGCTATTCAGAGAAACACCATATATTTT. This codes for CSAIQRNTIYF.

This rearrangement joins TRBV10-3 to TRBJ1-6; 7 bases agree with TRBD1. CDR3 length: 15 residues. The ends lost 6 bases at V and 5 bases at J; junction bases unmatched: 7. Germline lookup yields CDR1 ENHRY and CDR2 SYGVKD. In nucleotides, the CDR3 is TGTGCCATCAGCTCGAGGGACAGAAATAATTCACCCCTCCACTTT. Protein: CAISSRDRNNSPLHF.

In this sample, this clonotype turned up many times. The V and J genes are TRBV20-1 and TRBJ2-7; D gene uncertain. The CDR3 totals 15 residues. Germline V gene data show CDR1 as DFQATT and CDR2 as SNEGSKA (reference sequence). Trimming took off 0 bases at V and 2 bases at J, with 14 bases between the two ends. The CDR3 reads CSARDGSLKPYEQYF. The DNA for the CDR3 is TGCAGTGCTAGAGATGGATCCCTAAAGCCCTACGAGCAGTACTTC.

The chain employs TRBV15 and TRBJ2-7; TRBD1 might be the D (6 bases). Trimming pared 1 base from V and 1 base from J, leaving 8 bases between. The germline CDR1 and CDR2 sequences are LNHNV and YYDKDF (reference sequence). This CDR3 spans 14 amino acids. The CDR3 sequence: CATSRAGQSYEQYF. DNA of the CDR3: TGTGCCACCAGCAGAGCCGGACAGTCCTACGAGCAGTACTTC.

The gene calls are TRBV10-3 and TRBJ2-1, with D perhaps matching TRBD2 (6 bases). From germline, CDR1 is ENHRY and CDR2 SYGVKD. Deletions cut 4 bases from V and 7 bases from J, with 8 bases between. CDR3 size: 12 residues. CDR3 amino acids: CAISVEGNEQFF. CDR3 nucleotide sequence: TGTGCCATCAGTGTGGAGGGAAATGAGCAGTTCTTC.

This clonotype was seen repeatedly, ten times or more. The chain is built from TRBV20-1 and TRBJ1-5; maybe TRBD1 (6 bases). This CDR3 comprises 14 residues. Germline CDR1 reads DFQATT; CDR2 reads SNEGSKA (reference sequence). Trimming stripped 0 bases from V and 2 bases from J, with 8 bases between. The DNA of the CDR3 is TGCAGTGCTAGAGATAGGACAGGCAATCAGCCCCAGCATTTT. Protein sequence: CSARDRTGNQPQHF.

The rearrangement links TRBV7-6 to TRBJ2-5; D assignment may be TRBD1 or TRBD2 (5 bases each). Germline V gene data show CDR1 as SGHVS and CDR2 as FNYEAQ. This CDR3 has 15 residues. Trimming removed 5 bases from V and 3 bases from J, with 16 bases in between. This CDR3 reads CASSINEGWKETQYF. As DNA, the CDR3 is TGTGCCAGCAGCATAAACGAGGGGTGGAAAGAGACCCAGTACTTC.

V is TRBV12-3 or TRBV12-4 and J is TRBJ1-1; D may be TRBD1 (6 bases). The germline V and J ends were trimmed by 1 base and 5 bases, with 20 bases remaining between them. The CDR3 runs to 17 residues. The CDR3 region is CASSLGGGRGVGTEAFF. The DNA of the CDR3 is TGTGCCAGCAGTTTAGGAGGGGGGCGCGGTGTGGGAACTGAAGCTTTCTTT.

This clonotype was detected only once. The gene calls are TRBV15 and TRBJ2-2; 7 bases are a match to TRBD1. This CDR3 comprises 15 residues. The germline gives CDR1 LNHNV, CDR2 YYDKDF (reference sequence). Germline trimming cut 4 bases from V and 3 bases from J; bases unmatched to any gene: 5. In DNA form, the CDR3 reads TGTGCCACCAGCACGGACAGGCCCTACACCGGGGAGCTGTTTTTT. Protein product: CATSTDRPYTGELFF.

This chain uses TRBV7-3 with TRBJ2-5; a possible D gene is TRBD2 (7 bases). This CDR3 region has 15 residues. Germline V gives CDR1 SGHTA, CDR2 FQGTGA. Trimming left V 1 base short and J 4 bases short, with 13 bases between. CDR3 sequence reads: CASSLSGGALETQYF. As DNA, the CDR3 is TGTGCCAGCAGCTTAAGTGGGGGGGCCTTAGAGACCCAGTACTTC. Combining the CDR3 with reference TRBV7-3 and TRBJ2-5 gives the whole variable domain GAGVSQTPSNKVTEKGKYVELRCDPISGHTALYWYRQSLGQGPEFLIYFQGTGAADDSGLPNDRFFAVRPEGSVSTLKIQRTERGDSAVYLCASSLSGGALETQYFGPGTRLLVL.

The V and J genes are TRBV10-3 and TRBJ2-1, with TRBD2 identical over 10 bases. V was clipped by 5 bases and J by 7 bases; unmatched bases: 8. The CDR3 is 15 residues long. Germline loops: CDR1 ENHRY, CDR2 SYGVKD. The CDR3 region has the DNA TGTGCCATCAGTCCGCTAGCGGGGGCGGATAATGAGCAGTTCTTC. This codes for CAISPLAGADNEQFF.

This clonotype was recorded at least ten times. The chain joins TRBV2 to TRBJ1-4; D is uncertain. V gave up 6 bases and J gave up 2 bases, with 13 bases separating them. Germline values: CDR1 SNHLY, CDR2 FYNNEI. The CDR3 runs to 15 residues. The CDR3 DNA reads TGTGCCAGCAGCCAAGGACGGATTACTAATGAAAAACTGTTTTTT. Residues: CASSQGRITNEKLFF.

This clonotype was recorded many times. The chain has TRBV19 and TRBJ2-1; 7 nucleotides agree with TRBD2. The ends lost 3 bases at V and 5 bases at J; junction bases unmatched: 10. The CDR3 runs to 16 residues. From germline, CDR1 is LNHDA and CDR2 SQIVND (reference sequence). As DNA, the CDR3 is TGTGCCAGTAGTATGGCGGCGGGGGAGCGGCACAATGAGCAGTTCTTC. It translates to CASSMAAGERHNEQFF.

Note on this clonotype: A much larger clone differs from this one at a single base, so this may be a read error. V usage is TRBV18 and J usage is TRBJ1-6; D ambiguous. The CDR3 is 15 residues long. V gave up 3 bases and J gave up 6 bases, with 12 bases separating them. Per the germline V gene, CDR1 is KGHSH and CDR2 is LQKENI. Written as DNA, the CDR3 is TGTGCCAGCTCACCGACGGGTCTCGGTAATTCACCCCTCCACTTT. Protein sequence: CASSPTGLGNSPLHF.

The chain couples TRBV6-1 to TRBJ2-4, with D tentatively TRBD1 (6 bases). V gave up 1 base and J gave up 0 bases, with 13 bases separating them. The germline V gene encodes CDR1 MNHNS and CDR2 SASEGT. The CDR3 totals 17 residues. The CDR3 protein is CASSEGDKRLAKNIQYF. In DNA, the CDR3 is TGTGCCAGCAGTGAAGGGGACAAAAGATTAGCCAAAAACATTCAGTACTTC.